This section outlines one T cell receptor beta chain sequence together with its context. This sample was included in a study of blood T cell repertoires in COVID-19. Sequenced by immunoSEQ multiplex PCR; TCRdb stores in-frame clones only, minus some. The sample lists fewer than 50,000 clones, more than 75% occurring once. V lost 12 bases, J lost 8 bases, and 16 bases lay in between. The CDR3 has 12 amino acids. The germline V gene encodes CDR1 KGHDR and CDR2 SFDVKD. The sample consisted of peripheral blood. The gene calls are TRBV24-1 and TRBJ2-1; the D gene is possibly TRBD1 (5 bases). This receptor was identified in a human donor in a cohort sampled during active COVID-19. CDR3 residues: CASQGALDEQFF. CDR3 DNA: TGTGCCTCTCAAGGGGCCTTAGATGAGCAGTTCTTC.